This record concerns one TCR beta chain sequence. This clonotype was seen just once. Its antigen is unknown. Qualities for individual bases were not recorded, and no much larger clone is one base off. One read alone is a weak basis. The sample is drawn from a study of regulatory T cells in long-lasting Graves disease listed by TCRdb under 2021. About the study as a whole: To count as having persistent Graves' disease, a patient had to have received antithyroid drug treatment for over 5 years with TSH receptor autoantibodies remaining persistently positive. This study used TCR sequencing and RNA sequencing of peripheral blood to compare persistent Graves' disease patients against newly diagnosed Graves' disease patients. The study was registered as a clinical trial and conducted in China. A total of some 35 samples underwent TCR sequencing: around 13 from persistent and about 20 from newly diagnosed Graves' disease patients. Persistent Graves' disease patients in the clinical cohort had taken antithyroid drugs for around 10 years on average.

What the research found in general, with its limitations: Because the primary lesion, thyroid tissue, could not be accessed, the study looked at peripheral blood alone. Persistent disease showed preferential use of TRBV28, TRBJ1-2 and TRBJ2-5, whereas newly diagnosed disease favored TRBV20-1 and TRBJ2-1. Persistent Graves' disease patients showed lower TCR Shannon entropy and fewer highly expanded clones than newly diagnosed patients, suggesting clonal expansion. Sequencing and analysis were restricted to the TCR beta chain. Patients with persistent disease shared more public clonotypes (fewer than 3,000) than newly diagnosed patients did (around 980). The small sample size was acknowledged by the authors as a limitation that may reduce accuracy.

The time point label for this specimen denotes: persistent/refractory GD, antithyroid drugs over 5 years with positive TRAb. For both TCR sequencing and RNA sequencing, RNA was extracted from PBMCs using TRIzol. The diagnosis of Graves' disease was made according to American Thyroid Association guidelines. Recruitment of patients was carried out at an endocrinology department in Xi'an, China. Each patient gave 9 to 10 milliliters of peripheral blood, collected in an EDTA anticoagulant tube. Ficoll Paque Plus density gradient separation was used to isolate PBMCs, and no further T cell sorting was performed. An Agilent 2100 Bioanalyzer and agarose gel were used to check RNA quality, and a NanoDrop 2000 was used to measure RNA concentration. The library was generated by multiplex PCR. Instrument used: Illumina HiSeq 4000. CDR3 regions were amplified by Arm-PCR with iRepertoire HTBI primers to construct TCR beta libraries. Before sequencing, the PCR products went through gel purification. As for the original processing: Gene usage analysis of CDR3 amino acid clonotypes used the 50 to 70 TRBV and 11 to 15 TRBJ segments found across samples. COPE and FqMerger were used to merge the filtered high-quality paired reads into contigs. BLAST was used to align contigs to IMGT TRBV, TRBD and TRBJ reference genes, with CDR3 defined following IMGT. Highly expanded clones were defined as clonotypes with a frequency above 0.1%. Repertoire diversity was measured by Shannon entropy, and V-J evenness by the Gini coefficient. A clonotype found in more than one individual was treated as public. TCRdb reprocessing: public reads trimmed at Q25 with fastp, clones called with MiXCR, in-frame beta chains kept. Rows are unified per CDR3 protein, each entry keeping the most common DNA and genes. These V and J calls are TCRdb output, not the study's own analysis. In this sample the table shows 650,000 to 850,000 distinct CDR3 sequences, 25% to 35% of which occur a single time. Of the sample, about two fifths falls within the top ten clones.

V gives up 3 bases and J gives up 2 bases, and the segment between their germline ends measures 12 bases. The germline V gene encodes CDR1 SGHRS and CDR2 YFSETQ. The CDR3 sequence holds 14 residues, the cysteine and phenylalanine included. The CDR3 DNA has 42 bases and is translated from base 1. The sequencing used peripheral blood mononuclear cells (PBMCs), collected when the disease was refractory, from a patient treated with antithyroid drugs. The TCR sequence derives from a female donor with Graves disease. Recombination linked TRBV5-1 to TRBJ2-7; the D gene could be either TRBD1 or TRBD2, each agreeing at 5 bases. The CDR3 protein is CASSSGQATYEQYF. The DNA is TGCGCCAGCAGCTCGGGGCAGGCGACCTACGAGCAGTACTTC. Reference TRBV5-1 and TRBJ2-7 genes cover what lies past the CDR3, so the full variable domain is KAGVTQTPRYLIKTRGQQVTLSCSPISGHRSVSWYQQTPGQGLQFLFEYFSETQRNKGNFPGRFSGRQFSNSRSEMNVSTLELGDSALYLCASSSGQATYEQYFGPGTRLTVT.